The 7 T cell receptor beta chains reported below all come from one sample, sequenced in a study of blood T cell repertoires in COVID-19. Data came from immunoSEQ multiplex PCR; TCRdb stores just in-frame clones and leaves some out. The top ten hold around 2.7% of the sample, which has 200,000 to 250,000 clones, 88% seen once. Input material: PBMCs or T cells enriched from blood (not recorded which). All receptors derive from a young woman who had recovered from COVID-19.

This chain joins TRBV4-1 and TRBJ1-1; D uncertain. The ends were cut back, 0 bases at V and 4 bases at J, with 12 bases in the middle. This CDR3 is 15 amino acids long. From germline, CDR1 is MGHRA and CDR2 YSYEKL. In DNA, the CDR3 is TGCGCCAGCAGCCAAGAATCCGGGGTCGTCACTGAAGCTTTCTTT. It codes for CASSQESGVVTEAFF.

This clone was recorded once. The CDR3 DNA reads TGTGCCAGCAGCTTTACTTCGGGACAGATCTCTGGAAACACCATATATTTT. Encoded protein: CASSFTSGQISGNTIYF. The V and J genes are TRBV7-2 and TRBJ1-3; 7 bases map to TRBD1. This CDR3 comprises 17 residues. Germline loops: CDR1 SGHTA, CDR2 FQGNSA. Trimming removed 3 bases from V and 0 bases from J; junction bases left unmatched: 8.

The chain links TRBV2 to TRBJ1-4, with D possibly matching TRBD1 (5 bases). Trimming took off 1 base at V and 8 bases at J, with 14 bases between the two ends. This CDR3 comprises 15 residues. Germline V CDR1 and CDR2: SNHLY, FYNNEI. The CDR3 reads CASSEEGTLREKLFF. CDR3 coding DNA: TGTGCCAGCAGTGAAGAGGGGACTTTGAGGGAAAAACTGTTTTTT.

This clone was observed a single time. The chain carries TRBV7-3 and TRBJ2-1; a possible D gene is TRBD1 (7 bases). Trimming pared 2 bases from V and 4 bases from J, leaving 15 bases between. Germline assignment: CDR1 SGHTA and CDR2 FQGTGA. This CDR3 is built from 16 residues. This chain's CDR3 is CASSLYQGGGYNEQFF. DNA for the CDR3: TGTGCCAGCAGCTTATATCAGGGGGGTGGATACAATGAGCAGTTCTTC.

CDR3 region: CASSQDGTGDYGYTF. CDR3 in DNA: TGTGCCAGCAGCCAAGATGGAACAGGAGACTATGGCTACACCTTC. The chain links TRBV4-2 to TRBJ1-2; a weak D match, TRBD1 (5 bases). Trimming shortened V by 0 bases and J by 3 bases, and 11 bases separated the two germline ends. The CDR3 sequence is 15 residues long. Germline CDR1 is LGHNA and CDR2 is YNFKEQ.

The J gene is TRBJ2-5, the V gene TRBV7-9; D uncertain. This CDR3 region has 13 residues. The germline V and J ends were trimmed by 3 bases and 3 bases, with 8 bases remaining between them. Germline V gene sequence: CDR1 SEHNR, CDR2 FQNEAQ (reference sequence). The CDR3 DNA reads as TGTGCCAGCAGCTTTCGCGTTGAAGAGACCCAGTACTTC. It yields the protein CASSFRVEETQYF.

The chain joins TRBV4-2 to TRBJ1-2; 8 positions agree with TRBD1. Germline values: CDR1 LGHNA, CDR2 YNFKEQ. V trimming: 6 bases; J trimming: 5 bases; junction bases outside the gene matches: 5. The CDR3 runs to 13 residues. CDR3: CASRTGERYGYTF. The CDR3 DNA follows: TGTGCCAGCAGGACAGGGGAAAGGTATGGCTACACCTTC.